The T cell receptor beta chain under discussion was sequenced for a study of cytomegalovirus exposure and HLA in healthy donors. Study at large: Some 180 million T cells yielded 117 million unique TCR beta sequences in earlier analysis.

Healthy individuals who donated bone marrow served as the donors. PCR employed 60 Vbeta and 13 Jbeta primers. The table came from immunoSEQ multiplex PCR; TCRdb's copy has only in-frame clones and leaves some out. The data show approximately 120,000 clones, approximately 69% seen once. CDR1 SGHDT and CDR2 YYEEEE come from the germline V gene. V trimming: 3 bases; J trimming: 8 bases; junction bases outside the gene matches: 6. The CDR3 sequence is 14 residues long. The sample consisted of PBMCs. This chain joins TRBV5-6 and TRBJ1-3, with TRBD1 matching 9 bases. This clonotype was sampled from a middle-aged man in good health and CMV-seropositive. DNA of the CDR3: TGTGCCAGCAGCTCCTCGGGACAGGGACACACCATATATTTT. It is translated as CASSSSGQGHTIYF.